This T cell receptor (beta chain) was recorded in a study of shared clonotypes between healthy human individuals. About this clone itself: What it binds is not known.

Per the germline V gene, CDR1 is SGDLS and CDR2 is YYNGEE. CDR3 size: 13 residues. V was shortened by 0 bases and J by 4 bases, with 7 bases between the two germline ends. Profiled with immunoSEQ multiplex PCR; TCRdb holds only in-frame clones, not every one. The sample records some 1 million clones, around four fifths being singletons. Study-level points and caveats: Incompleteness in sorted-subset sequencing, despite large depth, was shown by rarefaction.

The chain employs TRBV9 and TRBJ1-2; no clear D. This TCR was recovered from a man between 18 and 29 years old in good health. The sample consisted of memory CD4+ T cells sorted from blood. Subset in this sample: CD45RA-negative fraction. CDR3 protein: CASSVGPLYGYTF. The CDR3 DNA reads as TGTGCCAGCAGCGTAGGGCCGCTCTATGGCTACACCTTC. Using reference TRBV9 and TRBJ1-2 for the parts outside the CDR3, the full variable domain is DSGVTQTPKHLITATGQRVTLRCSPRSGDLSVYWYQQSLDQGLQFLIQYYNGEERAKGNILERFSAQQFPDLHSELNLSSLELGDSALYFCASSVGPLYGYTFGSGTRLTVV.